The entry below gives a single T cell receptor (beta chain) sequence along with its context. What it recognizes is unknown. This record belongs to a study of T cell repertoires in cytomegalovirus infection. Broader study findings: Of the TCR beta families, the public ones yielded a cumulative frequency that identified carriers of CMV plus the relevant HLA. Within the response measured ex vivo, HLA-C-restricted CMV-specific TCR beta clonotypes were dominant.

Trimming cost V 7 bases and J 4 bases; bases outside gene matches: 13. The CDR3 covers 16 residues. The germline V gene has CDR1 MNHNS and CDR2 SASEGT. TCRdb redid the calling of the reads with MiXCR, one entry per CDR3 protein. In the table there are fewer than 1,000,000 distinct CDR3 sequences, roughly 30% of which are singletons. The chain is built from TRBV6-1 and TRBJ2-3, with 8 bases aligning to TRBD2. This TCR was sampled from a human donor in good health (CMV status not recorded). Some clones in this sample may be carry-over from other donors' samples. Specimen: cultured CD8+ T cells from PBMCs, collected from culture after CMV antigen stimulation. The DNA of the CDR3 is TGTGCCAGCATTCTCCAGCCGGGGGGGGCAGCAGATACGCAGTATTTT. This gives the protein CASILQPGGAADTQYF.